These 21 T cell receptor beta chains share one sample of origin, sequenced in a study of T cell responses to AZD1222 COVID-19 vaccine. The repertoire was sequenced with immunoSEQ multiplex PCR; TCRdb's copy has only in-frame clones and lacks some. The repertoire holds 55,000 to 80,000 clones, with around 84% as singletons. Sequencing used peripheral blood, obtained on day 0 of AZD1222 vaccination. The receptors come from an adult in good health.

This clone has only one observation. The genes are TRBV19 and TRBJ1-5, with unresolved D. V shed 5 bases and J shed 3 bases, with 17 bases lying between them. This CDR3 comprises 16 residues. Germline values: CDR1 LNHDA, CDR2 SQIVND (reference sequence). The CDR3 reads CASSQGLRWANQPQHF. DNA of the CDR3: TGTGCCAGTAGTCAAGGACTCCGGTGGGCCAATCAGCCCCAGCATTTT.

The rearrangement uses TRBV2 and TRBJ1-2; D remains ambiguous. The V and J ends lost 4 bases and 2 bases respectively, with 8 bases between them. The CDR3 loop spans 13 amino acids. Germline CDR1 and CDR2: SNHLY and FYNNEI. In nucleotides, the CDR3 is TGTGCCAGCAGTGGTTACGGAAACTATGGCTACACCTTC. Its translation: CASSGYGNYGYTF. Combining the CDR3 with reference TRBV2 and TRBJ1-2 gives the whole variable domain EPEVTQTPSHQVTQMGQEVILRCVPISNHLYFYWYRQILGQKVEFLVSFYNNEISEKSEIFDDQFSVERPDGSNFTLKIRSTKLEDSAMYFCASSGYGNYGYTFGSGTRLTVV.

The rearrangement uses TRBV15 and TRBJ2-7, with D perhaps TRBD2 (6 bases). CDR1 and CDR2 (germline): LNHNV, YYDKDF (reference sequence). Trimming pared 8 bases from V and 4 bases from J, leaving 15 bases between. The CDR3 consists of 13 residues. Written as DNA, the CDR3 is TGTGCCACCTCCGGGACTTTAATTTACGAGCAGTACTTC. It codes for CATSGTLIYEQYF.

The chain recombines TRBV29-1 with TRBJ1-2; D possibly corresponds to TRBD1 (6 bases). Deletions cut 3 bases from V and 8 bases from J, with 10 bases between. Germline V gene sequence: CDR1 SQVTM, CDR2 ANQGSEA. CDR3 size: 11 residues. This CDR3 is CSVEGAGGYTF. For the CDR3, the DNA is TGCAGCGTTGAGGGGGCTGGGGGCTACACCTTC.

The V and J genes are TRBV5-1 and TRBJ2-7; possibly TRBD2 for D (5 bases). Trimming removed 4 bases at V and 5 bases at J, with 16 bases between. Germline V CDR1 and CDR2: SGHRS, YFSETQ. This CDR3 has 14 amino acids. CDR3 nucleotide sequence: TGCGCCAGCAGCGCTAGGACTGCCAACGACGAGCAGTACTTC. Its protein product is CASSARTANDEQYF.

The chain couples TRBV5-1 to TRBJ2-2, with 9 bases matching TRBD2. Looked up from germline, CDR1 is SGHRS and CDR2 is YFSETQ. Trimming took 6 bases from V and 6 from J; bases not matched to a gene: 9. The CDR3 runs 15 residues. The CDR3 coding sequence is TGCGCCAGCACGGAGAGCGGGAGGAGTCCCGGGGAGCTGTTTTTT. Amino acid sequence: CASTESGRSPGELFF.

This rearrangement joins TRBV3-1 (or the pseudogene TRBV3-2) to TRBJ1-2; 7 nucleotides agree with TRBD1. The CDR3 spans 13 residues. Germline assignment: CDR1 LGHDT and CDR2 YNNKEL (reference sequence). V trimming: 4 bases; J trimming: 3 bases; junction bases outside the gene matches: 2. The CDR3 protein is CASSPQGDYGYTF. The DNA of the CDR3 is TGTGCCAGCAGCCCGCAGGGGGACTATGGCTACACCTTC.

V and J are TRBV6-5 and TRBJ1-5; D gene uncertain. Germline loops: CDR1 MNHEY, CDR2 SVGAGI. V lost 2 bases to trimming and J lost 8 bases, with 10 bases between them. There are 13 residues in the CDR3. CDR3 region: CASSYRASEPQHF. The CDR3 DNA follows: TGTGCCAGCAGTTACAGGGCATCGGAGCCCCAGCATTTT.

The chain employs TRBV7-2 and TRBJ2-7, with a tentative D call TRBD2 (6 bases). Trimming removed 1 base at V and 3 bases at J, with 13 bases between. Germline CDR1 reads SGHTA; CDR2 reads FQGNSA. The CDR3 consists of 15 residues. The CDR3 nucleotides are TGTGCCAGCAGCTTAGGGCGGGGTGATTTCTACGAGCAGTACTTC. Protein sequence: CASSLGRGDFYEQYF. The variable domain in full, completed from reference TRBV7-2 and TRBJ2-7, reads GAGVSQSPSNKVTEKGKDVELRCDPISGHTALYWYRQSLGQGLEFLIYFQGNSAPDKSGLPSDRFSAERTGGSVSTLTIQRTQQEDSAVYLCASSLGRGDFYEQYFGPGTRLTVT.

The gene calls are TRBV9 and TRBJ2-2, with 9 bases aligning to TRBD2. The germline V gene has CDR1 SGDLS and CDR2 YYNGEE. The CDR3 spans 15 residues. Trimming took 3 bases from V and 5 from J; bases not matched to a gene: 5. The CDR3 spells CASSASGMVTGELFF. Here the CDR3 DNA reads TGTGCCAGCAGCGCTAGCGGGATGGTGACCGGGGAGCTGTTTTTT.

This chain links TRBV18 with TRBJ2-3; D tentatively reads TRBD1 or TRBD2 (6 bases each). Looked up from germline, CDR1 is KGHSH and CDR2 is LQKENI. CDR3 length equals 16 residues. V lost 3 bases and J 5 bases, leaving 18 bases between the germline ends. DNA for the CDR3: TGTGCCAGCTCACCGCTCCTTGGGGGGCGGGGAGATACGCAGTATTTT. Protein: CASSPLLGGRGDTQYF.

V is TRBV28 and J is TRBJ1-5, with 9 bases matching TRBD1. Germline V gives CDR1 MDHEN, CDR2 SYDVKM. V shed 2 bases, J shed 7 bases, and the junction held 9 bases outside the gene matches. This CDR3 comprises 16 residues. DNA for the CDR3: TGTGCCAGCAGTTTAGTGTTGCGGACAGGGGTCCAGCCCCAGCATTTT. This encodes CASSLVLRTGVQPQHF.

This clone was seen only a few times. The genes are TRBV5-1 and TRBJ2-7; 9 bases align to TRBD1. Germline V lookup: CDR1 SGHRS, CDR2 YFSETQ. The CDR3 consists of 15 residues. V lost 4 bases to trimming and J lost 3 bases; unmatched junction nucleotides: 8. The CDR3 DNA sequence: TGCGCCAGCAGCGGGCAGGACAGGGGAAACTACGAGCAGTACTTC. Amino acids: CASSGQDRGNYEQYF.

The chain couples TRBV11-2 to TRBJ1-6; no clear D. V was trimmed by 4 bases and J by 7 bases, leaving 20 bases between them. Per germline, CDR1 SGHAT and CDR2 FQNNGV. CDR3 length: 17 residues. The DNA for the CDR3 is TGTGCCAGCAGCTATCCGTATGAGATTGTCCCCAATTCACCCCTCCACTTT. The encoded protein is CASSYPYEIVPNSPLHF.

The chain joins TRBV30 to TRBJ2-2; 8 bases are a match to TRBD2. Germline V CDR1 and CDR2: GTSNPN, SVGIG (reference sequence). The ends lost 4 bases at V and 5 bases at J; junction bases unmatched: 6. The CDR3 contains 14 residues. The CDR3 sequence is CAWTPGLGTGELFF. Written as DNA, the CDR3 is TGTGCCTGGACCCCGGGACTAGGGACCGGGGAGCTGTTTTTT.

The CDR3 DNA reads as TGCGCCAGCAGTGAGTCCTACAATGAGCAGTTCTTC. Its protein is CASSESYNEQFF. This chain uses TRBV10-2 with TRBJ2-1; D remains unclear. Looked up from germline, CDR1 is WSHSY and CDR2 is SAAADI. This CDR3 is 12 amino acids long. The V and J ends lost 0 bases and 3 bases respectively, with 0 bases between them.

The rearrangement uses TRBV7-2 and TRBJ1-5, with TRBD1 matching over 9 bases. V trimming: 2 bases; J trimming: 0 bases; junction bases outside the gene matches: 8. CDR1 SGHTA and CDR2 FQGNSA come from the germline V gene. This CDR3 region has 18 residues. The CDR3 loop is CASSLRGQGPFSNQPQHF. Written as DNA, the CDR3 is TGTGCCAGCAGCTTACGGGGACAGGGTCCCTTTAGCAATCAGCCCCAGCATTTT.

The chain combines TRBV24-1 with TRBJ2-2; 10 bases map to TRBD2. From germline, CDR1 is KGHDR and CDR2 SFDVKD. The J segment lost 7 bases and the V segment lost 0 bases, leaving 10 bases of the junction unmatched. There are 18 residues in the CDR3. Here the CDR3 reads CATSDLTSGTPLGGELFF. The DNA of the CDR3 is TGTGCCACCAGTGATTTGACTAGCGGGACTCCTTTGGGCGGGGAGCTGTTTTTT.

The V and J genes are TRBV5-1 and TRBJ1-1; TRBD1 matches at 7 bases. The germline CDR1 and CDR2 sequences are SGHRS and YFSETQ. V was clipped by 0 bases and J by 3 bases; unmatched bases: 8. The CDR3 sequence is 16 residues long. This CDR3 is CASSLAGQAGDTEAFF. The CDR3, as DNA: TGCGCCAGCAGCTTGGCAGGACAGGCGGGGGACACTGAAGCTTTCTTT.

The chain recombines TRBV18 with TRBJ1-1; TRBD1 is a possible D gene (5 bases). In germline, CDR1 is KGHSH, CDR2 LQKENI. CDR3 length: 15 amino acids. Trimming cost V 3 bases and J 1 base, with 12 bases left between them. CDR3 sequence reads: CASSPQKGQNTEAFF. In nucleotides, the CDR3 is TGTGCCAGCTCACCGCAGAAGGGGCAGAACACTGAAGCTTTCTTT.

This chain connects TRBV2 to TRBJ2-4; perhaps TRBD1 as D (6 bases). The ends were cut back, 6 bases at V and 1 base at J, with 16 bases in the middle. This CDR3 spans 16 amino acids. Germline-derived CDR1 and CDR2 are SNHLY and FYNNEI. The CDR3, as DNA: TGTGCCAGCAGGGGGGCCCTAGGGGAGGCCAAAAACATTCAGTACTTC. This encodes CASRGALGEAKNIQYF.